Here is one TCR beta chain with its context. The antigen is unknown. The sample belongs to a study of cytomegalovirus exposure and HLA in healthy donors. Broader study findings: The majority of CMV-associated TCR beta chains were reported as apparently HLA-restricted in a later analysis.

This CDR3 is 15 amino acids long. Deletions cut 4 bases from V and 7 bases from J, with 20 bases between. The germline V gene has CDR1 SGHTA and CDR2 FQGNSA. Researchers ran the PCR with 60 Vbeta and 13 Jbeta primers. Repertoires were generated with immunoSEQ multiplex PCR, while TCRdb's copy carries only in-frame clones and drops some. Of approximately 140,000 clones in the sample, 78% were seen once. The genes are TRBV7-2 and TRBJ2-7; possible D gene TRBD2, 5 bases. This receptor was obtained from a man aged 40-49 years in good health and CMV-seropositive. The specimen sequenced was PBMCs. Here the CDR3 reads CASSSLGGPNYEQYF. CDR3 DNA: TGTGCCAGCAGCTCCCTAGGCGGGCCAAACTATGAGCAGTACTTC. Full variable domain (missing parts from reference TRBV7-2 and TRBJ2-7): GAGVSQSPSNKVTEKGKDVELRCDPISGHTALYWYRQSLGQGLEFLIYFQGNSAPDKSGLPSDRFSAERTGGSVSTLTIQRTQQEDSAVYLCASSSLGGPNYEQYFGPGTRLTVT.